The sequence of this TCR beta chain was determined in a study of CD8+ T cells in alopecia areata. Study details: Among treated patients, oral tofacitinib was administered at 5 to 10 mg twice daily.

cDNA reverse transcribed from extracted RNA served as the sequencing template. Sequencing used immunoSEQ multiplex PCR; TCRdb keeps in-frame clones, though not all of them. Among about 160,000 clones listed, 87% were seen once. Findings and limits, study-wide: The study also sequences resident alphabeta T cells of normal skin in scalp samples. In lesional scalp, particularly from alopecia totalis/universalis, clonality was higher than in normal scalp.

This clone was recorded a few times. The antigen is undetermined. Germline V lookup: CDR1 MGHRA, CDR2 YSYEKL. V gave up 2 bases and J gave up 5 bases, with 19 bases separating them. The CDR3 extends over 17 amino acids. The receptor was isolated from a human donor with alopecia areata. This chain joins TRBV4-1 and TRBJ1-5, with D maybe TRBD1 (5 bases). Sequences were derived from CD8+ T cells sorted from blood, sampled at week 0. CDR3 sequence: CASSQRQSQGRDQPQHF. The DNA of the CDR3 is TGCGCCAGCAGCCAAAGACAGAGTCAAGGGAGAGATCAGCCCCAGCATTTT.